The next 10 T cell receptor beta chains were all read from a single sample in a study of brain T cells in children with intractable seizures listed by TCRdb under 2021. Taken with the paper, the label for time point translates to: blood from clinic visit 5 months post-surgery; TSC patient then seizure free. To prepare the library, the immunoSEQ multiplex PCR assay was applied. TCRdb mirrors the immuneACCESS table, restricted to in-frame sequences. Some clones are absent from its copies; in checked studies, under half trace to an unresolved V gene, and the reason for the others is unknown. In this sample the table shows about 340,000 clones, about 94% of which occur a single time. Approximately 5% of the sample rests with the top ten. The sample here was peripheral blood, taken less than 6 months after surgery. The source of these receptors is a boy in the first two years of life with tuberous sclerosis and intractable seizures.

On this clone: Other DNA sequences in this sample translate to the same CDR3. The CDR3 here is CASSLLQGNTEAFF. CDR3 nucleotides: TGCGCCAGCAGCTTGTTACAGGGAAACACTGAAGCTTTCTTT. This chain uses TRBV5-1 with TRBJ1-1, with a tentative D call TRBD1 (6 bases). The CDR3 sequence is 14 residues long. Trimming stripped 1 base from V and 2 bases from J, with 9 bases between. Germline lookup yields CDR1 SGHRS and CDR2 YFSETQ.

The CDR3 sequence: CASSPGTLYTGELFF. The CDR3 bases are TGTGCCAGCAGCCCCGGGACACTATACACCGGGGAGCTGTTTTTT. The chain recombines TRBV3-1 (or the pseudogene TRBV3-2) with TRBJ2-2; TRBD1 is a possible D gene (6 bases). CDR3 length: 15 amino acids. Germline CDR1 LGHDT, CDR2 YNNKEL (reference sequence). Trimming shortened V by 4 bases and J by 3 bases, and 12 bases separated the two germline ends.

The chain recombines TRBV5-4 with TRBJ2-7; D is unresolved. This CDR3 is built from 15 residues. The V end lost 0 bases, the J end lost 1 base, and 11 bases lay between the germline ends. Germline lookup yields CDR1 SGHNT and CDR2 YYREEE (reference sequence). The CDR3 sequence: CASSLDGIGSYEQYF. The CDR3 nucleotides are TGTGCCAGCAGCTTGGATGGAATAGGTTCCTACGAGCAGTACTTC.

The chain uses TRBV5-8 and TRBJ1-3; the D is unclear. Germline V lookup: CDR1 SGHTS, CDR2 YDEGEE. The CDR3 has 13 amino acids. V lost 3 bases to trimming and J lost 0 bases, with 4 bases between them. CDR3 nucleotides: TGTGCCAGCAGCTCTCCCTCTGGAAACACCATATATTTT. Translated: CASSSPSGNTIYF.

The chain joins TRBV27 to TRBJ1-2, with a weak D call TRBD1 (5 bases). The V gene lost 7 bases and the J gene lost 4 bases, with 28 bases spanning the gap. The CDR3 spans 18 residues. The germline CDR1 and CDR2 sequences are MNHEY and SMNVEV (reference sequence). The CDR3 sequence: CASTPLPPAGIPGYGYTF. DNA for the CDR3: TGTGCCAGCACTCCACTCCCCCCGGCAGGGATCCCCGGCTATGGCTACACCTTC.

The rearrangement links TRBV7-9 to TRBJ2-5; 9 bases are a match to TRBD1. Per germline, CDR1 SEHNR and CDR2 FQNEAQ (reference sequence). J lost 3 bases, V lost 3 bases, and 2 bases had no gene match. CDR3 length: 14 amino acids. CDR3 protein: CASSFGQGKETQYF. The CDR3, as DNA: TGTGCCAGCAGCTTTGGACAGGGGAAAGAGACCCAGTACTTC.

This chain uses TRBV13 with TRBJ2-7; 11 bases line up with TRBD1. Germline V lookup: CDR1 PRHDT, CDR2 FYEKMQ (reference sequence). J was trimmed by 5 bases and V by 9 bases; bases with no gene match: 18. CDR3 size: 17 residues. CDR3 in DNA: TGTGCCAGTTCCGGGACAGGGGGATTCTTTGGTGAGGACGAGCAGTACTTC. It specifies CASSGTGGFFGEDEQYF.

The chain is built from TRBV23-1 and TRBJ2-6; D is possibly TRBD1 (5 bases). TRBV23-1 is given ORF status, its function remaining uncertain. The CDR3 spans 19 residues. Trimming took 2 bases from V and 0 from J, leaving 17 bases between them. CDR3 loop: CASSQVGTGAFSGANVLTF. The DNA of the CDR3 is TGCGCCAGCAGTCAAGTAGGCACAGGTGCCTTCTCTGGGGCCAACGTCCTGACTTTC.

Notes on this clone: This sample also contains other DNA sequences that code for the same CDR3. J is TRBJ1-5 and V is TRBV30; D remains unclear. Germline CDR1 is GTSNPN and CDR2 is SVGIG (reference sequence). Trimming left V 0 bases short and J 4 bases short, with 7 bases between. This CDR3 comprises 13 residues. The CDR3 region is CAWSVRGNQPQHF. The CDR3 bases are TGTGCCTGGAGTGTACGTGGGAATCAGCCCCAGCATTTT. Together with reference TRBV30 and TRBJ1-5, the CDR3 gives the full variable domain: SQTIHQWPATLVQPVGSPLSLECTVEGTSNPNLYWYRQAAGRGLQLLFYSVGIGQISSEVPQNLSASRPQDRQFILSSKKLLLSDSGFYLCAWSVRGNQPQHFGDGTRLSIL.

The genes are TRBV5-4 and TRBJ1-2, with 12 bases lining up with TRBD1. Germline CDR1 reads SGHNT; CDR2 reads YYREEE (reference sequence). The CDR3 has 17 amino acids. After removal of 4 bases from V and 2 bases from J, the junction contained 9 bases not matched to a gene. The DNA for the CDR3 is TGTGCCAGCAGCCTCCGGGACAGGGGGCCCTTGAACTATGGCTACACCTTC. Its protein is CASSLRDRGPLNYGYTF. Looking up the rest from reference TRBV5-4 and TRBJ1-2 gives the full variable domain: ETGVTQSPTHLIKTRGQQVTLRCSSQSGHNTVSWYQQALGQGPQFIFQYYREEENGRGNFPPRFSGLQFPNYSSELNVNALELDDSALYLCASSLRDRGPLNYGYTFGSGTRLTVV.